These 18 T cell receptor beta chains were all obtained from the same sample, sequenced in a study of blood T cell repertoires in COVID-19. Assay: immunoSEQ multiplex PCR; the TCRdb copy retains only in-frame clones and omits some. This repertoire shows 400,000 or so clones, approximately 89% found once; its top ten account for about 1.9%. The sequencing sample was made of PBMCs or T cells enriched from blood (not recorded which). These receptors were taken from a middle-aged man in a cohort exposed to, infected with or recovered from COVID-19 (not recorded which).

This chain links TRBV28 with TRBJ2-2; possible D gene TRBD1, 7 bases. Trimming stripped 6 bases from V and 4 bases from J, with 12 bases between. The CDR3 spans 14 residues. Germline V CDR1 and CDR2: MDHEN, SYDVKM. The CDR3 loop is CASREGAGTGELFF. The CDR3 DNA is TGTGCCAGCAGGGAGGGGGCGGGCACCGGGGAGCTGTTTTTT.

The gene calls are TRBV6-5 and TRBJ1-5, with a possible D match to TRBD1 (5 bases). The CDR3 runs 13 residues. V dropped 7 bases and J dropped 7 bases, with 14 bases sitting between them. Germline CDR1 MNHEY, CDR2 SVGAGI. Written as DNA, the CDR3 is TGTGCCAGCATGGCAGGGATCGGACAGCCCCAGCATTTT. Its protein product is CASMAGIGQPQHF.

CDR3 DNA sequence: TGTGCCAGCACCCTAGCGGGGAACTCCTACGAGCAGTACTTC. Amino acid sequence: CASTLAGNSYEQYF. The rearrangement joins TRBV3-1 (or the pseudogene TRBV3-2) to TRBJ2-7, with 9 bases identical to TRBD2. Germline trimming cut 7 bases from V and 0 bases from J; bases unmatched to any gene: 4. The CDR3 consists of 14 residues. Germline V gene data show CDR1 as LGHDT and CDR2 as YNNKEL (reference sequence).

The chain recombines TRBV5-1 with TRBJ2-3, with TRBD2 matching over 7 bases. The CDR3 length is 15 residues. Unmatched junction bases numbered 3, after V lost 1 base and J lost 1 base. Germline assignment: CDR1 SGHRS and CDR2 YFSETQ. The CDR3 sequence: CASSLNSGGTDTQYF. CDR3 nucleotide sequence: TGCGCCAGCAGCTTGAACAGCGGGGGCACAGATACGCAGTATTTT.

This chain joins TRBV5-1 and TRBJ2-2, with TRBD1 matching over 7 bases. The length of the CDR3 is 17 residues. Germline assignment: CDR1 SGHRS and CDR2 YFSETQ. The V and J ends lost 4 bases and 1 base, in that order; junction bases with no gene match: 10. In DNA form, the CDR3 reads TGCGCCAGCAGCCACTCGACCGGGACAGAGAACACCGGGGAGCTGTTTTTT. Translation gives CASSHSTGTENTGELFF. Drawing the rest from reference TRBV5-1 and TRBJ2-2, the complete variable domain is KAGVTQTPRYLIKTRGQQVTLSCSPISGHRSVSWYQQTPGQGLQFLFEYFSETQRNKGNFPGRFSGRQFSNSRSEMNVSTLELGDSALYLCASSHSTGTENTGELFFGEGSRLTVL.

This clone was seen a single time. The V call is TRBV2, the J call TRBJ1-4; 10 bases line up with TRBD1. The CDR3 has 15 residues. Germline V lookup: CDR1 SNHLY, CDR2 FYNNEI. V lost 6 bases and J lost 4; bases outside the gene matches: 5. The CDR3 here is CASSLGQGFNEKLFF. The DNA of the CDR3 is TGTGCCAGCAGCTTGGGACAGGGGTTTAATGAAAAACTGTTTTTT. The full variable domain, with the rest looked up from reference TRBV2 and TRBJ1-4, is EPEVTQTPSHQVTQMGQEVILRCVPISNHLYFYWYRQILGQKVEFLVSFYNNEISEKSEIFDDQFSVERPDGSNFTLKIRSTKLEDSAMYFCASSLGQGFNEKLFFGSGTQLSVL.

This clone appeared a few times. V gene TRBV27 combines with J gene TRBJ2-1, with TRBD2 identical over 9 bases. J lost 0 bases, V lost 1 base, and 4 bases had no gene match. Germline assignment: CDR1 MNHEY and CDR2 SMNVEV (reference sequence). This CDR3 has 17 residues. The CDR3 loop is CASSLWGLAPSYNEQFF. The CDR3 DNA follows: TGTGCCAGCAGTTTATGGGGACTAGCCCCCTCCTACAATGAGCAGTTCTTC.

The V call is TRBV5-1, the J call TRBJ2-1, with 7 nucleotides matching TRBD1. V lost 5 bases, J lost 1 base, and 12 bases stayed unmatched. Looked up from germline, CDR1 is SGHRS and CDR2 is YFSETQ. The CDR3 contains 17 residues. CDR3 loop: CASSLSPGTASYNEQFF. The CDR3 nucleotides read TGCGCCAGCAGTCTATCACCCGGGACAGCTTCCTACAATGAGCAGTTCTTC.

This clone has a handful of counts. CDR3 residues: CASSHGSGRSHEQFF. The CDR3 DNA follows: TGTGCCAGCAGCCATGGTAGCGGGAGGTCCCATGAGCAGTTCTTC. This sequence joins TRBV3-1 (or the pseudogene TRBV3-2) and TRBJ2-1; 10 nucleotides align to TRBD2. The junction had 7 bases not matched to a gene; V was cut back by 3 bases and J by 8 bases. Germline CDR1 is LGHDT and CDR2 is YNNKEL (reference sequence). The CDR3 covers 15 residues.

CDR3 sequence: CASSSGEGNYNEQFF. DNA for the CDR3: TGTGCCAGCAGTTCCGGGGAGGGGAACTACAATGAGCAGTTCTTC. V gene TRBV6-5 combines with J gene TRBJ2-1; TRBD2 matches 7 bases. The CDR3 loop spans 15 amino acids. Germline V gene sequence: CDR1 MNHEY, CDR2 SVGAGI. Unmatched junction bases numbered 6, after V lost 4 bases and J lost 3 bases.

The rearrangement links TRBV18 to TRBJ2-3; 11 bases agree with TRBD2. The CDR3 has 15 amino acids. CDR1 is KGHSH, CDR2 LQKENI, per germline. J gave up 5 bases and V 0 bases, and 1 base lay outside the gene matches. DNA of the CDR3: TGTGCCAGCTCACCACCCGGGACTAGCGGAGATACGCAGTATTTT. This gives the protein CASSPPGTSGDTQYF.

In this sample, this clone turned up once. V and J are TRBV7-8 and TRBJ1-3; perhaps TRBD1 as D (6 bases). V was pared by 0 bases and J by 4 bases, with 13 bases between. This CDR3 spans 16 amino acids. The germline V gene has CDR1 SGHVS and CDR2 FQNEAQ. This CDR3 is CASSLAQSRGGNTIYF. DNA for the CDR3: TGTGCCAGCAGCTTAGCGCAGAGCAGGGGAGGAAACACCATATATTTT. The variable domain in full, with the rest retrieved from reference TRBV7-8 and TRBJ1-3, is GAGVSQSPRYKVAKRGQDVALRCDPISGHVSLFWYQQALGQGPEFLTYFQNEAQLDKSGLPSDRFFAERPEGSVSTLKIQRTQQEDSAVYLCASSLAQSRGGNTIYFGEGSWLTVV.

This chain connects TRBV27 to TRBJ2-3, with 7 bases fitting TRBD2. V shed 3 bases and J 6 bases; nucleotides not matched to a gene: 3. Germline V gene data show CDR1 as MNHEY and CDR2 as SMNVEV (reference sequence). The CDR3 totals 13 residues. CDR3 in DNA: TGTGCCAGCAGTTTCAGGACTAGGGATACGCAGTATTTT. Protein sequence: CASSFRTRDTQYF.

Here the CDR3 reads CASSQDPARRLPTGELFF. The DNA of the CDR3 is TGTGCCAGCAGCCAAGACCCCGCCAGGCGTCTGCCAACCGGGGAGCTGTTTTTT. The chain links TRBV14 to TRBJ2-2; D is unclear. Germline CDR1 SGHDN, CDR2 FVKESK. This CDR3 is 18 amino acids long. With 0 bases removed from V and 5 bases from J, the gap between germline ends came to 19 bases.

This clone was seen once. This chain links TRBV24-1 with TRBJ1-5; no reliable D call. Germline assignment: CDR1 KGHDR and CDR2 SFDVKD. There are 15 residues in the CDR3. V was trimmed by 0 bases and J by 7 bases, leaving 12 bases between them. CDR3 sequence (DNA): TGTGCCACCAGTGATTTGGAAAGATGGAGACAGCCCCAGCATTTT. This sequence encodes CATSDLERWRQPQHF.

The rearrangement joins TRBV5-1 to TRBJ2-6; 9 nucleotides align to TRBD1. Germline assignment: CDR1 SGHRS and CDR2 YFSETQ. The CDR3 covers 19 residues. Trimming at V came to 5 bases and at J to 1 base, leaving 13 bases not matched to a gene. The CDR3 region is CASSPTGTGLSSGANVLTF. CDR3 bases: TGCGCCAGCAGTCCGACGGGGACAGGGCTTTCTTCTGGGGCCAACGTCCTGACTTTC.

The chain couples TRBV20-1 to TRBJ1-2; TRBD1 agrees at 7 bases. Germline values: CDR1 DFQATT, CDR2 SNEGSKA (reference sequence). The CDR3 extends over 12 amino acids. V gave up 3 bases and J gave up 6 bases; unmatched junction bases: 4. The CDR3 nucleotides read TGCAGTGCTAGTTTCACAGGGGATGGCTACACCTTC. This translates into CSASFTGDGYTF.

Here the CDR3 DNA reads TGCGCCAGCAGCTTGCGGGGAGACAATCAGCCCCAGCATTTT. This codes for CASSLRGDNQPQHF. This chain joins TRBV5-1 and TRBJ1-5; no clear D. From germline, CDR1 is SGHRS and CDR2 YFSETQ. This CDR3 comprises 14 residues. V was clipped by 1 base and J by 3 bases, with 8 bases between them.